Included here is one T cell receptor (beta chain) sequence, with context. As yet, its antigen is unknown. TCRdb itself ran the 5' RACE reads through MiXCR, one entry per CDR3 protein. Among 60,000 to 65,000 distinct CDR3 sequences listed, more than 25% were seen once. Overall study findings and caveats: Tumor memory CD4+ T cell TCR gene usage was found to cluster with blood and lymph node memory CD4+ cells and with lymph node naive CD4+ cells.

Naive CD4+ cells had CD25+ Tregs removed. This CDR3 region has 15 residues. CDR1 SGHDT and CDR2 YYEEEE come from the germline V gene. Trimming at V came to 2 bases and at J to 12 bases, leaving 12 bases not matched to a gene. Sequenced: tumor-infiltrating naive CD4+ T cells sorted from the breast tumor. Subset indicated: naive CD4+ T cells, CD4+CD45RA+CD25-. The chain employs TRBV5-6 and TRBJ2-2, with TRBD2 matching over 8 bases. The clonotype originates from a female donor with breast cancer. The CDR3 nucleotides are TGTGCCAGCAGCTTTTGGAGCGGCACGGGGGGGAAGCTGTTTTTT. This gives the protein CASSFWSGTGGKLFF.